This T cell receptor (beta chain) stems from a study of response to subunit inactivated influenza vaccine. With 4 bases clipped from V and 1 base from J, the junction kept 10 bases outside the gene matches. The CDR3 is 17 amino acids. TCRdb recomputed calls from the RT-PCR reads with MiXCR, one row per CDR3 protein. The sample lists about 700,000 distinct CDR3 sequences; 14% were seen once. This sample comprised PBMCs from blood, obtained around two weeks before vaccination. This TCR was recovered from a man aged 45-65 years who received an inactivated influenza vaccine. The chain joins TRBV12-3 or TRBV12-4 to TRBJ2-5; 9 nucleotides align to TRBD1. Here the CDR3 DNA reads TGTGCCAGCAGTTCCGAGAAGGGACAGGGTCCCCAAGAGACCCAGTACTTC. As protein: CASSSEKGQGPQETQYF.